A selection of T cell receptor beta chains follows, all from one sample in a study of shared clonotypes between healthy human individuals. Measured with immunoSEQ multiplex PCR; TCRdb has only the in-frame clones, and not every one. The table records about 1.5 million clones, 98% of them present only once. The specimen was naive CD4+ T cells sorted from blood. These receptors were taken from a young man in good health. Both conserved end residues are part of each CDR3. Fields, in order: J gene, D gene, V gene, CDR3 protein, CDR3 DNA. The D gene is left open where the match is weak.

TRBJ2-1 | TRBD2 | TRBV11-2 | CASSLPGLAGGLPNEQFF | TGTGCCAGCAGCCTCCCGGGACTAGCGGGAGGGCTCCCCAATGAGCAGTTCTTC
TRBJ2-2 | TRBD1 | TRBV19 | CASSQGAPGELFF | TGTGCCAGTAGCCAGGGGGCTCCGGGGGAGCTGTTTTTT
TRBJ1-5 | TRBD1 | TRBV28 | CASRSRDRVNQPQHF | TGTGCCAGCAGGTCCCGGGACAGGGTCAATCAGCCCCAGCATTTT
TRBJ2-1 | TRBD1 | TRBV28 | CASSSRDRVYNEQFF | TGTGCCAGCAGTTCCCGGGACAGGGTCTACAATGAGCAGTTCTTC
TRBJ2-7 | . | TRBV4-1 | CASSQDLSSTAREQYF | TGCGCCAGCAGCCAAGATCTGAGTTCCACCGCTCGGGAGCAGTACTTC
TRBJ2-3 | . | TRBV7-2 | CASNPRLTGTTDTQYF | TGTGCCAGCAATCCTCGGCTAACGGGGACCACAGATACGCAGTATTTT
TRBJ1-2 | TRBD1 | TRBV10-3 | CAISKDRGFLGYGYTF | TGTGCCATCAGCAAGGACAGGGGATTTCTCGGCTATGGCTACACCTTC
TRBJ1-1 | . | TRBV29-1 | CSVAGVMNTEAFF | TGCAGCGTTGCAGGGGTCATGAACACTGAAGCTTTCTTT
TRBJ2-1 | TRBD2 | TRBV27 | CASSNSGTSLDEQFF | TGTGCCAGCAGTAACTCCGGGACTAGCCTCGATGAGCAGTTCTTC
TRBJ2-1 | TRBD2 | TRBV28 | CASSTGPTSGAYNEQFF | TGTGCCAGCAGTACAGGCCCGACTAGCGGGGCTTACAATGAGCAGTTCTTC
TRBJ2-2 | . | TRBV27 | CASSLRLAGELFF | TGTGCCAGCAGTTTACGTCTAGCCGGGGAGCTGTTTTTT